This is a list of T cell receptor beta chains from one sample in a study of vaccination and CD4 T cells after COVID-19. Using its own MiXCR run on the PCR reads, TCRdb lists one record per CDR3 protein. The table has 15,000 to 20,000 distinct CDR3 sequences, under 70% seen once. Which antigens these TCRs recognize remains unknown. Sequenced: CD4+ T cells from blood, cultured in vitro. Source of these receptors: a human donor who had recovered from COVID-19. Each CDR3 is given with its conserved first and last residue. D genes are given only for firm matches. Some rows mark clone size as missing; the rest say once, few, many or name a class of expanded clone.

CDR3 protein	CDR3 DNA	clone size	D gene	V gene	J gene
CASSLVSVGTDTQYF	TGTGCCAGCAGCTTAGTTAGCGTAGGCACAGATACGCAGTATTTT	NA	NA	TRBV7-2	TRBJ2-3
CASSMGQPVAKNIQYF	TGTGCCAGTAGTATGGGCCAGCCCGTAGCCAAAAACATTCAGTACTTC	NA	NA	TRBV19	TRBJ2-4
CASRSWGQGVEQYF	TGTGCCAGCAGATCTTGGGGACAGGGGGTCGAGCAGTACTTC	few	TRBD1	TRBV6-1	TRBJ2-7
CASLNRGGSTEAFF	TGTGCCAGTCTCAACAGGGGAGGATCCACTGAAGCTTTCTTT	NA	TRBD1	TRBV6-1	TRBJ1-1
CASSPGQRTQPQHF	TGTGCCAGCAGTCCGGGACAGAGGACCCAGCCCCAGCATTTT	NA	TRBD1	TRBV12-3/TRBV12-4	TRBJ1-5
CASQPHFLGDSYEQYF	TGTGCCAGCCAACCCCACTTTTTGGGTGATTCCTACGAGCAGTACTTC	few	NA	TRBV19	TRBJ2-7
CASSTAGTGKKTQYF	TGTGCCAGCAGTACGGCCGGGACAGGGAAGAAGACCCAGTACTTC	NA	TRBD1	TRBV28	TRBJ2-5
CASSLGRGPEAFF	TGTGCCAGCAGCTTAGGAAGGGGGCCTGAAGCTTTCTTT	NA	TRBD1	TRBV7-9	TRBJ1-1
CSAGLGVGANVLTF	TGCAGTGCCGGCCTCGGAGTTGGGGCCAACGTCCTGACTTTC	NA	NA	TRBV20-1	TRBJ2-6
CASSLGAGRGEKLFF	TGTGCCAGCAGCTTAGGGGCCGGCCGTGGGGAAAAACTGTTTTTT	NA	NA	TRBV7-2	TRBJ1-4
CSARGGPYGYTF	TGCAGTGCTAGGGGGGGACCCTATGGCTACACCTTC	NA	NA	TRBV20-1	TRBJ1-2
CASQPPRQGLSNQPQHF	TGTGCCAGCCAACCCCCCCGACAGGGATTAAGCAATCAGCCCCAGCATTTT	NA	TRBD1	TRBV6-1	TRBJ1-5
CASSIATYSNQPQHF	TGTGCCAGTAGTATAGCCACCTATAGCAATCAGCCCCAGCATTTT	few	NA	TRBV19	TRBJ1-5
CSARDVFGRATEAFF	TGCAGTGCTAGAGATGTATTTGGTAGGGCTACTGAAGCTTTCTTT	NA	NA	TRBV20-1	TRBJ1-1
CASSFPRLAASTDTQYF	TGTGCCAGCAGCTTCCCGCGACTAGCCGCTAGCACAGATACGCAGTATTTT	once	TRBD2	TRBV12-3/TRBV12-4	TRBJ2-3
CASRRTLDDQPQHF	TGTGCCAGCAGGCGGACATTGGACGATCAGCCCCAGCATTTT	few	NA	TRBV6-1	TRBJ1-5
CASSVDRGRAYGYTF	TGTGCCAGCAGTGTGGACAGGGGTCGCGCCTATGGCTACACCTTC	few	TRBD1	TRBV28	TRBJ1-2
CASRLDLQNTEAFF	TGTGCCAGCAGGCTCGACCTTCAGAACACTGAAGCTTTCTTT	few	NA	TRBV27	TRBJ1-1
CRPPARPYREPQHF	TGCAGGCCTCCTGCCCGGCCATACCGTGAGCCCCAGCATTTT	NA	NA	TRBV20-1	TRBJ1-5
CASKPRRNTGELFF	TGTGCCAGCAAACCCCGCCGGAACACCGGGGAGCTGTTTTTT	NA	NA	TRBV6-1	TRBJ2-2
CATSRDRGTNEKLFF	TGTGCCACCAGCAGAGACAGGGGGACTAATGAAAAACTGTTTTTT	few	TRBD1	TRBV15	TRBJ1-4
CASSFAREQGNYGYTF	TGTGCCAGCAGCTTTGCGCGAGAACAGGGCAACTATGGCTACACCTTC	NA	NA	TRBV12-1	TRBJ1-2
CAWSPRTGMRGYTF	TGTGCCTGGAGCCCTAGAACAGGGATGCGTGGCTACACCTTC	NA	NA	TRBV30	TRBJ1-2
CASSLGRTSGYSPLHF	TGTGCCAGCAGTTTGGGGAGGACATCGGGTTATTCACCCCTCCACTTT	NA	NA	TRBV28	TRBJ1-6
CASSSAGGAVGYGYTF	TGTGCCAGCAGCTCCGCAGGGGGGGCCGTCGGCTATGGCTACACCTTC	NA	TRBD1	TRBV7-2	TRBJ1-2
CASSSTQTGIRGYTF	TGTGCCAGCAGCTCGACCCAGACGGGCATCCGGGGCTACACCTTC	NA	NA	TRBV7-2	TRBJ1-2
CASSSQLPGQGMAGELFF	TGTGCCAGCAGTTCCCAACTACCGGGACAGGGTATGGCCGGGGAGCTGTTTTTT	NA	TRBD1	TRBV28	TRBJ2-2